The 13 T cell receptor beta chains listed next were all sequenced from one sample in a study of blood T cell repertoires in COVID-19. Sequencing used immunoSEQ multiplex PCR; TCRdb keeps in-frame clones, though not all of them. The sample lists 25,000 to 35,000 clones; roughly 89% were seen once. What was sequenced was peripheral blood. The receptor source for this set is a man between 65 and 85 years old with active COVID-19.

This rearrangement joins TRBV5-1 to TRBJ1-3; D ambiguous. This CDR3 region has 18 residues. Germline V lookup: CDR1 SGHRS, CDR2 YFSETQ. V was clipped by 4 bases and J by 4 bases, with 24 bases between them. The CDR3: CASSRALGPPGGGNTIYF. CDR3 coding DNA: TGCGCCAGCAGCCGAGCGCTAGGTCCCCCGGGTGGCGGAAACACCATATATTTT.

The chain recombines TRBV27 with TRBJ2-5; D is ambiguous. CDR1 is MNHEY and CDR2 is SMNVEV in the germline V gene (reference sequence). The CDR3 is 14 amino acids. Trimming shortened V by 3 bases and J by 2 bases, and 10 bases separated the two germline ends. CDR3 DNA sequence: TGTGCCAGCAGTTTTAGAGCGATGCAAGAGACCCAGTACTTC. The encoded protein is CASSFRAMQETQYF.

The V gene is TRBV5-4, the J gene TRBJ2-3; 7 nucleotides line up with TRBD2. Per the germline V gene, CDR1 is SGHNT and CDR2 is YYREEE (reference sequence). V gave up 4 bases and J gave up 2 bases; unmatched junction bases: 13. The CDR3 covers 17 residues. CDR3 DNA: TGTGCCAGCAGCCGTCTAACTAGCGTCCGATTCACAGATACGCAGTATTTT. This sequence encodes CASSRLTSVRFTDTQYF. Full variable domain (rest looked up from reference TRBV5-4 and TRBJ2-3): ETGVTQSPTHLIKTRGQQVTLRCSSQSGHNTVSWYQQALGQGPQFIFQYYREEENGRGNFPPRFSGLQFPNYSSELNVNALELDDSALYLCASSRLTSVRFTDTQYFGPGTRLTVL.

This chain uses TRBV7-9 with TRBJ1-3; no definite D call. The CDR3 sequence is 14 residues long. V lost 3 bases to trimming and J lost 4 bases, with 10 bases between them. Per the germline V gene, CDR1 is SEHNR and CDR2 is FQNEAQ (reference sequence). CDR3 in amino acids: CASSFTASGNTIYF. CDR3 nucleotides: TGTGCCAGCAGCTTTACAGCATCGGGAAACACCATATATTTT.

This sequence joins TRBV7-2 and TRBJ2-1; 7 bases agree with TRBD2. This CDR3 is built from 13 residues. J was trimmed by 4 bases and V by 7 bases; bases with no gene match: 4. The germline gives CDR1 SGHTA, CDR2 FQGNSA. The CDR3 protein is CASMRGKYNEQFF. The DNA of the CDR3 is TGTGCCAGCATGCGGGGGAAATACAATGAGCAGTTCTTC. Full variable domain (rest looked up from reference TRBV7-2 and TRBJ2-1): GAGVSQSPSNKVTEKGKDVELRCDPISGHTALYWYRQSLGQGLEFLIYFQGNSAPDKSGLPSDRFSAERTGGSVSTLTIQRTQQEDSAVYLCASMRGKYNEQFFGPGTRLTVL.

V and J are TRBV3-1 (or the pseudogene TRBV3-2) and TRBJ1-6; TRBD1 matches at 7 bases. Germline V gene sequence: CDR1 LGHDT, CDR2 YNNKEL (reference sequence). The CDR3 sequence is 15 residues long. Trimming at V came to 7 bases and at J to 6 bases, leaving 9 bases not matched to a gene. The DNA of the CDR3 is TGTGCCAGCACCCTATTAGGGGGCCTTAATTCACCCCTCCACTTT. It translates to CASTLLGGLNSPLHF.

The chain employs TRBV10-3 and TRBJ1-5, with 9 bases matching TRBD1. Per germline, CDR1 ENHRY and CDR2 SYGVKD. The CDR3 spans 18 residues. Trimming cost V 1 base and J 4 bases; bases outside gene matches: 11. The CDR3 spells CAISEFLGGQGRNQPQHF. The CDR3, as DNA: TGTGCCATCAGTGAGTTCCTCGGGGGACAGGGCAGGAATCAGCCCCAGCATTTT.

DNA of the CDR3: TGCGCCAGCAGCCATCCCACAGGGCCAGATACGCAGTATTTT. Translating gives CASSHPTGPDTQYF. The chain links TRBV4-1 to TRBJ2-3; possibly TRBD1 for D (6 bases). Deletions cut 3 bases from V and 4 bases from J, with 11 bases between. CDR3 length equals 14 residues. Germline V CDR1 and CDR2: MGHRA, YSYEKL.

This chain connects TRBV6-5 to TRBJ2-1; 8 nucleotides line up with TRBD2. Trimming removed 6 bases from V and 4 bases from J; junction bases left unmatched: 8. Germline CDR1 is MNHEY and CDR2 is SVGAGI. The CDR3 is 15 amino acids. The CDR3 DNA is TGTGCCAGCAGCACCGGGACTAGAGTTTACAATGAGCAGTTCTTC. Residues: CASSTGTRVYNEQFF.

The chain links TRBV3-1 (or the pseudogene TRBV3-2) to TRBJ1-4, with D unclear. Per germline, CDR1 LGHDT and CDR2 YNNKEL (reference sequence). The CDR3 spans 12 residues. The germline V and J ends were trimmed by 3 bases and 8 bases, with 7 bases remaining between them. The CDR3 sequence is CASSHTQEKLFF. The CDR3 DNA sequence: TGTGCCAGCAGCCATACACAGGAAAAACTGTTTTTT.

V is TRBV6-2 or TRBV6-3 and J is TRBJ2-7; 8 bases map to TRBD1. J lost 6 bases, V lost 5 bases, and 9 bases had no gene match. Germline assignment: CDR1 MNHEY and CDR2 SVGEGT. The CDR3 is 14 amino acids. This chain's CDR3 is CASSLLWTGTEQYF. The CDR3, as DNA: TGTGCCAGCAGTCTGCTTTGGACAGGGACCGAGCAGTACTTC.

This clone was picked up one time. The gene calls are TRBV4-3 and TRBJ1-2; no firm D call. This CDR3 region has 15 residues. V was pared by 0 bases and J by 2 bases, with 10 bases between. Per germline, CDR1 LGHNA and CDR2 YSLEER. CDR3 protein: CASSQDQVGNYGYTF. CDR3 bases: TGCGCCAGCAGCCAAGACCAGGTCGGAAACTATGGCTACACCTTC.

The V and J genes are TRBV6-1 and TRBJ2-1, with 8 bases lining up with TRBD2. Germline CDR1 is MNHNS and CDR2 is SASEGT. V gave up 3 bases and J gave up 5 bases; unmatched junction bases: 6. There are 15 residues in the CDR3. The CDR3 DNA follows: TGTGCCAGCAGTGATTTTCGGGGGGGGAACAATGAGCAGTTCTTC. Translated, it gives CASSDFRGGNNEQFF.